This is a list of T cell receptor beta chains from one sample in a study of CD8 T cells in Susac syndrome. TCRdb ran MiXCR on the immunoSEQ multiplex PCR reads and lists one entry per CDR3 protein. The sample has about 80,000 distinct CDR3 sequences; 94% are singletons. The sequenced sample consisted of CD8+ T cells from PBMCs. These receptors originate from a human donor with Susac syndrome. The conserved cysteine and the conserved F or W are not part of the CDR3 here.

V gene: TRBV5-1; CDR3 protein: ASSFGDEQF
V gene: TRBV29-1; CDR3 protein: SAFGSYNEQF
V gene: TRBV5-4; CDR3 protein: ASSRTSGGLYNEQF
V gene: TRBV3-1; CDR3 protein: ASNRDRERETQY
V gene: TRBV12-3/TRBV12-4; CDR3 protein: ATLERAGSTDTQY
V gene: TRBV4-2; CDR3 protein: ASSQGVAGELF
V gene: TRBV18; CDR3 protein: ASSPDSLQETQY
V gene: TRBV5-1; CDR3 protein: ASRRAGGSGSPLH
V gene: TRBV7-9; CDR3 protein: ASSGRGEQF
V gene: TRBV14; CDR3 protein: ASSPRAGSLTDTQY
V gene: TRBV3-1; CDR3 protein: ASSQIRDGPVEQY
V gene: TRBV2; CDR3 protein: ASSEGGTSGVYVEQF
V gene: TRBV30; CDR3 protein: AWNLQGYTEAF
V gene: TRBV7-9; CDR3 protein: ASSLARGAHGYT
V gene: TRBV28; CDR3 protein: ASSSDNGQETQY
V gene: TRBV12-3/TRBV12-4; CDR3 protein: ASSHETWDITINEQF
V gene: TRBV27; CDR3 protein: ASSLSGASGTAGELF
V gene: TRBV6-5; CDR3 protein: ASEEVHGTQY
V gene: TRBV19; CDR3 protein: ASRGLEAF
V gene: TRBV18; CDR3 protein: ASSLEGQGVEETQY
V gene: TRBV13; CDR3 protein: ASSPFGDYTEAF
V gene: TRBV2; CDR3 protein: ASLNGVRIETQY
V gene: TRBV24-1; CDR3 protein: ATSDLTATHYGYT
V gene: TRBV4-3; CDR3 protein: ASSQDRGGATYEQY
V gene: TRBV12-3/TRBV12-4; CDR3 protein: ASSLAGTTSINEQF
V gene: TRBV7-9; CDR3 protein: ASSLVSGGITDTQY
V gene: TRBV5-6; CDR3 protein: ASSAAGTRGPY
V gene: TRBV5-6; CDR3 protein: ASTRDWDHEQF
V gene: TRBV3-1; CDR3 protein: ASSTYRSDEQY
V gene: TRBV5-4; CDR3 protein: ASSLGLSEAF
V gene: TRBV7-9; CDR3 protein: ASGDKQETQY
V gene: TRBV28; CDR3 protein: ASSSTRGSGNTIY
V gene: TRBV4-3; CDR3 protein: ASSQDLGSGYNEQF
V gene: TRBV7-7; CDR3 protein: ASSPTQGAADTQY
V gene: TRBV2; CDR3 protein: AIPFREREGREQY
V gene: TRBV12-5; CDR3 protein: ASGEGNQETQY
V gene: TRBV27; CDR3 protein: ASSFQSAQETQY
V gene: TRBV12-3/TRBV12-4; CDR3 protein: ASSPTGLEEKLF
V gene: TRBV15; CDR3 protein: ATSSGAGGPPDTQY
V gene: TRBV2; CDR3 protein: ASSSIHYEQY
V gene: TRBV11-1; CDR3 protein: ASSPMGSFTGTDTQY
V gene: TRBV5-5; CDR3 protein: ASSLEFYGYT
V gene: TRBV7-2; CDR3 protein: ASTPDSGGTDTQY
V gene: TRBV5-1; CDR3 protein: ASSAAGDTQY
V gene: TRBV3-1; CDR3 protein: ASSQPWRNAYEQY
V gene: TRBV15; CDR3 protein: ATSRIPPSPGLAGTQY
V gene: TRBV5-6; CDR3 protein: ASSSQVFGTQY
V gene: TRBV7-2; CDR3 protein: ASSSLPQETQY
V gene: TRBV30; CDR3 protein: AWSAGASTEAF
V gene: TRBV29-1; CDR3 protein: SVPAGQQVQY
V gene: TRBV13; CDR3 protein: ASSLVQGTTYNEQF
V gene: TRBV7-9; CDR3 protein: ASRVGLAGNEQF
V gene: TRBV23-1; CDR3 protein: ASSQRAASTEAF
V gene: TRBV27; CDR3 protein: ASSLSGTGVGYGYT